The T cell receptor (beta chain) under discussion was sequenced for a study of blood T cell repertoires in COVID-19. Study overall: Specimens from acute and convalescent COVID-19 originated in the United States, Italy and Spain. Sample material is recorded as cDNA or gDNA derived from T cells, B-cell-depleted T cells, or PBMCs.

V lost 3 bases to trimming and J lost 2 bases; unmatched junction nucleotides: 5. Germline CDR1 is LGHDT and CDR2 is YNNKEL (reference sequence). The CDR3 covers 15 residues. In the original workflow: Reference gene primer amplification in the assay estimated nucleated cell counts. Measured with immunoSEQ multiplex PCR; TCRdb has only the in-frame clones, and not every one. V and J calls and clone size are as listed in that table; D and trimming were resolved from the DNA. Of nearly 200,000 clones listed, about 88% are singletons. J is TRBJ2-3 and V is TRBV3-1 (or the pseudogene TRBV3-2), with 7 bases fitting TRBD2. The receptor's source is a middle-aged woman who had recovered from COVID-19. Sequencing was done on a sample of peripheral blood. The CDR3 DNA reads as TGTGCCAGCAGCCAGTCTAGCGGAAACACAGATACGCAGTATTTT. The encoded protein is CASSQSSGNTDTQYF.